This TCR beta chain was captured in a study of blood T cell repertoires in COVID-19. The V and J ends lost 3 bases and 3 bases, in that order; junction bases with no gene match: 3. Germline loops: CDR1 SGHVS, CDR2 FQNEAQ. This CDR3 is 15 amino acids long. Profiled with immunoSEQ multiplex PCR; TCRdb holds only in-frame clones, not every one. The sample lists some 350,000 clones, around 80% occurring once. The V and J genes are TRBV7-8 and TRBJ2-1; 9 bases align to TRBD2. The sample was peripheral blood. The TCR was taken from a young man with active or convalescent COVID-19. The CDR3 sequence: CASSLRTSDYNEQFF. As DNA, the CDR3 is TGTGCCAGCAGCTTGCGGACTAGCGACTACAATGAGCAGTTCTTC.